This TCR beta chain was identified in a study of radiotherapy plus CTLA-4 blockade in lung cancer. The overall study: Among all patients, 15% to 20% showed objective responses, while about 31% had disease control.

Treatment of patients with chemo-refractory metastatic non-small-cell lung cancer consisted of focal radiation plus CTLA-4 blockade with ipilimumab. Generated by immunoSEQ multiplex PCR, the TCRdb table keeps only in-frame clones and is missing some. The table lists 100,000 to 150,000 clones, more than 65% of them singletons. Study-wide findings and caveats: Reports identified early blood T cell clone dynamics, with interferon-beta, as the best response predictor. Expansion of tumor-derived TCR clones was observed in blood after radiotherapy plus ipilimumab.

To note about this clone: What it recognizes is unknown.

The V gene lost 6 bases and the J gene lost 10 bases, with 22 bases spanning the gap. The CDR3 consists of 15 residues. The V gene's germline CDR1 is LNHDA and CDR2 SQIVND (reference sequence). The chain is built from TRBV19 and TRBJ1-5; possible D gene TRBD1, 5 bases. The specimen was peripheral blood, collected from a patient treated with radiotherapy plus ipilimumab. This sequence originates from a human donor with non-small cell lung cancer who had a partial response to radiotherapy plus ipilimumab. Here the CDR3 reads CASRAPGRGLGPQHF. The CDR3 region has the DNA TGTGCCAGTAGGGCGCCGGGACGGGGACTAGGACCCCAGCATTTT.